A selection of T cell receptor beta chains follows, all from one sample in a study of radiotherapy plus CTLA-4 blockade in lung cancer. Repertoires were generated with immunoSEQ multiplex PCR, while TCRdb's copy carries only in-frame clones and drops some. Of approximately 45,000 clones in the sample, roughly 60% were seen once. The sequenced sample was peripheral blood, obtained from a patient treated with radiotherapy plus ipilimumab. These TCRs come from a human donor with non-small cell lung cancer who had a partial response to radiotherapy plus ipilimumab. CDR3s include the opening cysteine and the closing phenylalanine or tryptophan. The order of the fields is D gene, J gene, V gene, clone size, CDR3 protein, CDR3 DNA. The D gene is left open where the match is weak. Expanded clones get a size class; other rows say once, few or many, or leave the size out.

- TRBJ2-5 TRBV30 few CAWSSRQTPGETQYF TGTGCCTGGAGCTCCCGCCAGACCCCGGGAGAGACCCAGTACTTC
- TRBJ1-3 TRBV7-9 few CASRTEGFSGNTIYF TGTGCCAGCCGGACTGAGGGCTTCTCTGGAAACACCATATATTTT
- TRBJ2-5 TRBV13 - CASSSLALQETQYF TGTGCCAGCAGCTCCCTAGCGCTTCAAGAGACCCAGTACTTC
TRBD2 TRBJ2-1 TRBV27 - CASSLSSGFYNEQFF TGTGCCAGCAGTTTAAGTAGCGGGTTCTACAATGAGCAGTTCTTC
- TRBJ1-5 TRBV15 - CATSPEVPFNQPQHF TGTGCCACCAGTCCCGAGGTACCGTTCAATCAGCCCCAGCATTTT
- TRBJ2-7 TRBV29-1 - CSVEGAARYEQYF TGCAGCGTTGAAGGTGCGGCTAGATACGAGCAGTACTTC
TRBD1 TRBJ1-1 TRBV7-8 - CASKRNRGLFEAFF TGTGCCAGCAAACGGAACAGGGGCCTATTTGAAGCTTTCTTT
TRBD1 TRBJ1-5 TRBV19 few CASSIGTDSNQPQHF TGTGCCAGTAGTATTGGGACAGATAGCAATCAGCCCCAGCATTTT
- TRBJ1-1 TRBV6-1 few CASRYQDLSEAFF TGTGCCAGCAGGTACCAAGACTTATCTGAAGCTTTCTTT
TRBD1 TRBJ2-4 TRBV28 - CASSYSSIWGQQRLAKNIQYF TGTGCCAGCAGTTACAGCTCAATTTGGGGACAGCAAAGATTAGCCAAAAACATTCAGTACTTC
TRBD1 TRBJ2-7 TRBV4-2 - CASSQDRRGGGEQYF TGTGCCAGCAGCCAAGATCGGAGAGGGGGCGGCGAGCAGTACTTC
TRBD2 TRBJ2-3 TRBV11-2 few CASSFSGGSTDTQYF TGTGCCAGCAGCTTTAGCGGGGGTAGCACAGATACGCAGTATTTT
TRBD1 TRBJ1-1 TRBV14 medium-sized CASSQAGAGGTEAFF TGTGCCAGCAGCCAAGCGGGGGCAGGGGGCACTGAAGCTTTCTTT
- TRBJ2-2 TRBV18 - CASSPAGRALNTGELFF TGTGCCAGCTCACCCGCGGGCCGGGCACTAAACACCGGGGAGCTGTTTTTT
- TRBJ1-1 TRBV19 - CASSTGGLETATEAFF TGTGCCAGTAGTACGGGGGGCCTCGAAACTGCGACTGAAGCTTTCTTT
- TRBJ1-2 TRBV19 many CASSIGGPAGYTF TGTGCCAGTAGTATAGGTGGGCCGGCGGGCTACACCTTC
- TRBJ1-4 TRBV7-9 - CASSLTGGTNEKLFF TGTGCCAGCAGCTTAACGGGGGGCACTAATGAAAAACTGTTTTTT
TRBD1 TRBJ2-3 TRBV7-3 - CASSRRDRVTDTQYF TGTGCCAGCAGCAGAAGGGACAGGGTCACAGATACGCAGTATTTT
- TRBJ1-2 TRBV19 - CASKLRPQGDGYTF TGTGCCAGTAAGCTACGCCCCCAGGGTGATGGCTACACCTTC
TRBD2 TRBJ2-6 TRBV19 once CASSGERGGTGANVLTF TGTGCCAGTAGTGGGGAGCGGGGGGGCACTGGGGCCAACGTCCTGACTTTC
- TRBJ2-1 TRBV10-2 - CASRQSGYGNEQFF TGCGCCAGCAGACAGAGCGGGTACGGAAATGAGCAGTTCTTC
- TRBJ2-1 TRBV29-1 once CSIDLGGGQFF TGCAGCATTGATCTTGGAGGTGGGCAGTTCTTC
- TRBJ2-1 TRBV10-3 - CAISENGNNEQFF TGTGCCATCAGTGAGAACGGGAACAATGAGCAGTTCTTC
- TRBJ2-1 TRBV9 - CASSAQYGEQFF TGTGCCAGCAGTGCACAGTATGGTGAGCAGTTCTTC
- TRBJ1-2 TRBV18 once CASSLGTGSNYGYTF TGTGCCAGCTCACTTGGTACGGGATCGAACTATGGCTACACCTTC
- TRBJ1-2 TRBV19 medium-sized CASNPETGDYGYTF TGTGCCAGTAACCCTGAGACCGGGGACTATGGCTACACCTTC
- TRBJ2-1 TRBV9 - CASSVDGGEQFF TGTGCCAGCAGCGTAGATGGGGGGGAGCAGTTCTTC
TRBD2 TRBJ2-7 TRBV7-2 - CASSLVSGSNEQYF TGTGCCAGCAGCTTAGTTAGCGGGAGTAACGAGCAGTACTTC
- TRBJ2-3 TRBV11-3 - CASSSSASEGTQYF TGTGCCAGCAGCTCCTCGGCGTCGGAGGGTACGCAGTATTTT
- TRBJ1-2 TRBV7-3 - CASSLGQGYGYTF TGTGCCAGCAGCTTAGGGCAGGGATATGGCTACACCTTC
TRBD2 TRBJ2-3 TRBV5-1 - CASSPGTSENTQYF TGCGCCAGCAGCCCAGGGACTAGCGAAAATACGCAGTATTTT
- TRBJ1-3 TRBV29-1 few CSVSDSNSGNTIYF TGCAGCGTGAGTGACAGTAACTCTGGAAACACCATATATTTT
- TRBJ1-2 TRBV5-6 - CASTPSILRDSMNYGYTF TGTGCCAGCACCCCGTCGATCCTCCGGGACTCGATGAACTATGGCTACACCTTC
- TRBJ1-6 TRBV23-1 - CASTPQGSGPLHF TGCGCCAGCACCCCACAGGGAAGTGGGCCCCTCCACTTT
- TRBJ1-5 TRBV7-9 many CASSFLGQPQHF TGTGCCAGCAGCTTCCTAGGACAGCCCCAGCATTTT
- TRBJ2-1 TRBV13 - CASSLLDNEQFF TGTGCCAGCAGCCTCCTCGACAATGAGCAGTTCTTC
TRBD2 TRBJ2-7 TRBV6-1 few CATQGLAGYEQYF TGTGCCACCCAGGGACTAGCGGGTTACGAGCAGTACTTC
TRBD1 TRBJ1-2 TRBV11-2 - CASSLGQGLSGYTF TGTGCCAGCAGCTTGGGACAGGGTCTATCCGGCTACACCTTC
TRBD2 TRBJ2-1 TRBV7-3 - CASSFKAGEYNEQFF TGTGCCAGCAGTTTTAAGGCGGGAGAATACAATGAGCAGTTCTTC
- TRBJ2-4 TRBV5-6 - CASSRQAVKNIQYF TGTGCCAGCAGCCGACAGGCGGTCAAAAACATTCAGTACTTC
- TRBJ1-1 TRBV9 - CASSRGSSTEAFF TGTGCCAGCAGCAGGGGGTCGAGCACTGAAGCTTTCTTT
TRBD1 TRBJ1-4 TRBV7-9 - CASSKHGTGRGNEKLFF TGTGCCAGCAGCAAACATGGGACAGGAAGGGGGAATGAAAAACTGTTTTTT
- TRBJ1-5 TRBV6-5 - CATAWQAGDNQPQHF TGTGCCACAGCATGGCAGGCAGGTGATAATCAGCCCCAGCATTTT
- TRBJ1-2 TRBV2 medium-sized CASTHGESNYGYTF TGTGCCAGCACACACGGGGAAAGTAACTATGGCTACACCTTC
TRBD1 TRBJ2-5 TRBV11-1 - CASRERGQPRETQYF TGTGCCAGCAGGGAAAGGGGGCAGCCCCGGGAGACCCAGTACTTC
TRBD2 TRBJ2-3 TRBV6-1 - CASSEGLEGLGRGNTQYF TGTGCCAGCAGTGAGGGCCTGGAGGGGCTGGGGCGGGGGAATACGCAGTATTTT
TRBD2 TRBJ2-1 TRBV5-3 once CARYDPDPATAGDLNEQFF TGTGCCAGATATGACCCTGACCCTGCGACAGCGGGAGATCTGAATGAGCAGTTCTTC
- TRBJ2-1 TRBV5-5 - CASSLIAESYNEQFF TGTGCCAGCAGCCTTATAGCGGAATCTTACAATGAGCAGTTCTTC
- TRBJ1-1 TRBV30 - CAWRALGTWDTEAFF TGTGCCTGGAGGGCCCTAGGAACCTGGGACACTGAAGCTTTCTTT
- TRBJ1-5 TRBV2 few CASRMDSSNQPQHF TGTGCCAGCAGGATGGACAGCTCAAATCAGCCCCAGCATTTT